Listed below are T cell receptor beta chains from one sample, sequenced in a study of cytomegalovirus exposure and HLA in healthy donors. This table comes from immunoSEQ multiplex PCR, and its TCRdb copy is limited to in-frame clones, with some not included. Of 150,000 to 250,000 clones listed, 65% to 90% are singletons. The sample taken for sequencing was PBMCs. Receptor source: a woman aged 25-40 years in good health and CMV-seropositive. Both conserved end residues are trimmed from each CDR3. Fields, in order: V gene, clone size, D gene, CDR3 length, CDR3 protein. A D gene is named only where the DNA matches it firmly. Clone size is not always given. Where it is, it says once, few, many or a class for expanded clones.

v_gene: TRBV15
abundance: .
d_gene: TRBD2
len: 14
CDR3aa: ATSRGIAGSINEQF

v_gene: TRBV4-1
abundance: .
d_gene: .
len: 10
CDR3aa: ASSLRGWEAF

v_gene: TRBV19
abundance: .
d_gene: TRBD2
len: 13
CDR3aa: ASSPHKTSEGEQY

v_gene: TRBV7-9
abundance: .
d_gene: TRBD2
len: 14
CDR3aa: ASSLPTSGRIYEQY

v_gene: TRBV19
abundance: once
d_gene: .
len: 11
CDR3aa: ASSRFGDNEQF

v_gene: TRBV6-6
abundance: .
d_gene: TRBD1
len: 11
CDR3aa: ASSRDRAYEQY

v_gene: TRBV2
abundance: .
d_gene: TRBD1
len: 10
CDR3aa: ASSRQGLGYT

v_gene: TRBV2
abundance: .
d_gene: .
len: 12
CDR3aa: ASSERTAPYGYT

v_gene: TRBV4-2
abundance: .
d_gene: TRBD2
len: 14
CDR3aa: ASSHPGTSADNEQF

v_gene: TRBV28
abundance: .
d_gene: .
len: 14
CDR3aa: ASSLPTQQGGTEAF

v_gene: TRBV28
abundance: .
d_gene: TRBD1
len: 13
CDR3aa: ASSEQGRRYNEQF

v_gene: TRBV27
abundance: .
d_gene: .
len: 16
CDR3aa: ASTPAHSGAYSNQPQH

v_gene: TRBV19
abundance: .
d_gene: TRBD1
len: 12
CDR3aa: ASSSDRGSYEQY

v_gene: TRBV6-1
abundance: .
d_gene: TRBD1
len: 12
CDR3aa: ASRSGAGGTEAF

v_gene: TRBV4-2
abundance: few
d_gene: .
len: 12
CDR3aa: ASSQNRDGGELF

v_gene: TRBV6-5
abundance: .
d_gene: .
len: 13
CDR3aa: ASSPTGRAKNIQY

v_gene: TRBV20-1
abundance: .
d_gene: .
len: 9
CDR3aa: SAPNYNEQF

v_gene: TRBV2
abundance: few
d_gene: TRBD2
len: 10
CDR3aa: ASIGTSVEQF

v_gene: TRBV7-2
abundance: .
d_gene: TRBD1
len: 11
CDR3aa: ASSLGTEETQY

v_gene: TRBV6-5
abundance: .
d_gene: .
len: 13
CDR3aa: ASSYSRVSNQPQH

v_gene: TRBV21-1
abundance: .
d_gene: .
len: 11
CDR3aa: ASSKEPRGEQF

v_gene: TRBV11-3
abundance: .
d_gene: .
len: 12
CDR3aa: ASSHRRDYNEQF

v_gene: TRBV27
abundance: .
d_gene: TRBD2
len: 15
CDR3aa: ASSMGLAGGSSYEQY

v_gene: TRBV28
abundance: .
d_gene: TRBD1
len: 14
CDR3aa: ASSPSGTGDGNEQF

v_gene: TRBV13
abundance: .
d_gene: .
len: 13
CDR3aa: ASSLVGQGGREQY

v_gene: TRBV6-5
abundance: few
d_gene: TRBD1
len: 13
CDR3aa: ASRQDRQTLYEQY

v_gene: TRBV2
abundance: once
d_gene: TRBD2
len: 12
CDR3aa: ASSGDYRAYEQY

v_gene: TRBV27
abundance: .
d_gene: TRBD1
len: 13
CDR3aa: ASSGTGAIPYEQY

v_gene: TRBV19
abundance: .
d_gene: .
len: 13
CDR3aa: ASKQGTLIGDIQY

v_gene: TRBV28
abundance: .
d_gene: TRBD1
len: 15
CDR3aa: ASSTWGQVKSIDTQY

v_gene: TRBV4-2
abundance: .
d_gene: .
len: 13
CDR3aa: ASSQDGAGQETQY

v_gene: TRBV5-8
abundance: .
d_gene: .
len: 10
CDR3aa: ASSLGWDKAF

v_gene: TRBV6-1
abundance: .
d_gene: .
len: 12
CDR3aa: ASGIRDVIYEQY

v_gene: TRBV15
abundance: .
d_gene: .
len: 13
CDR3aa: ATSRDQRGSTEAF

v_gene: TRBV5-1
abundance: once
d_gene: TRBD1
len: 12
CDR3aa: ASRAQGAGTEAF

v_gene: TRBV29-1
abundance: .
d_gene: TRBD2
len: 12
CDR3aa: SVGLAANTGELF

v_gene: TRBV18
abundance: .
d_gene: .
len: 14
CDR3aa: ASSPASGWERNEQF

v_gene: TRBV7-2
abundance: .
d_gene: .
len: 13
CDR3aa: ASSPDSSMGEKLF

v_gene: TRBV27
abundance: .
d_gene: TRBD1
len: 13
CDR3aa: ASSYLPRDRYGYT

v_gene: TRBV5-1
abundance: .
d_gene: TRBD1
len: 12
CDR3aa: ASTRGTGFYEQY

v_gene: TRBV5-1
abundance: once
d_gene: TRBD2
len: 14
CDR3aa: ATGLAGALNTGELF

v_gene: TRBV10-3
abundance: .
d_gene: .
len: 12
CDR3aa: AISGEGSNYGYT

v_gene: TRBV30
abundance: .
d_gene: .
len: 13
CDR3aa: AWSSGGRRNYGYT

v_gene: TRBV5-4
abundance: few
d_gene: .
len: 12
CDR3aa: ASSVDRGTYEQY

v_gene: TRBV4-2
abundance: once
d_gene: .
len: 12
CDR3aa: ASSQDIDGETQY

v_gene: TRBV7-9
abundance: .
d_gene: .
len: 10
CDR3aa: ASSSSGLRLF

v_gene: TRBV13
abundance: .
d_gene: TRBD1
len: 12
CDR3aa: ASSSGQANTEAF

v_gene: TRBV10-3
abundance: .
d_gene: TRBD1
len: 12
CDR3aa: ATGHRGAVNEQF

v_gene: TRBV29-1
abundance: .
d_gene: TRBD1
len: 13
CDR3aa: SVEVWDSLSYEQY

v_gene: TRBV5-8
abundance: .
d_gene: .
len: 13
CDR3aa: ASSPTGTLGEKLF

v_gene: TRBV28
abundance: .
d_gene: .
len: 11
CDR3aa: ASTNSERDEQY

v_gene: TRBV19
abundance: .
d_gene: TRBD1
len: 12
CDR3aa: ATYWGQGGSEAF

v_gene: TRBV7-3
abundance: .
d_gene: .
len: 12
CDR3aa: ASSSGSAVDTQY

v_gene: TRBV21-1
abundance: .
d_gene: .
len: 11
CDR3aa: ASKGSGMYEQY

v_gene: TRBV19
abundance: .
d_gene: TRBD1
len: 12
CDR3aa: ASKRMTGVDEQF